Given below is one T cell receptor (beta chain) in context. What it binds is not known. The sample belongs to a study of blood T cells in healthy people across ages. Whole-study results and caveats: It was held that the diversity estimates obtained from one million T cells were underestimates. Unsorted PBMCs ruled out conclusive naive versus antigen-experienced comparison.

Together with a sample-barcoded 5' primer, a J-beta primer mix was included in a second PCR lasting about 6 to 12 cycles. Sequencing yielded, for each sample, at least 3 million paired-end reads carrying CDR3. Via MiXCR, TCRdb re-called the 5' RACE reads, giving one row per CDR3 protein. This repertoire shows hundreds of thousands of distinct CDR3 sequences, about 34% found once; its top ten account for 13%. Trimming took 1 base from V and 5 from J, leaving 14 bases between them. CDR3 length equals 15 residues. Germline values: CDR1 LGHNA, CDR2 YSLEER. The clonotype comes from a man aged 18 to 35 in good health. This sequence joins TRBV4-3 and TRBJ1-1; possibly TRBD1 for D (5 bases). Sequenced input: blood. CDR3 DNA: TGCGCCAGCAGCCAAGGTGGGGCTGAGGGGACTGAAGCTTTCTTT. It codes for CASSQGGAEGTEAFF.